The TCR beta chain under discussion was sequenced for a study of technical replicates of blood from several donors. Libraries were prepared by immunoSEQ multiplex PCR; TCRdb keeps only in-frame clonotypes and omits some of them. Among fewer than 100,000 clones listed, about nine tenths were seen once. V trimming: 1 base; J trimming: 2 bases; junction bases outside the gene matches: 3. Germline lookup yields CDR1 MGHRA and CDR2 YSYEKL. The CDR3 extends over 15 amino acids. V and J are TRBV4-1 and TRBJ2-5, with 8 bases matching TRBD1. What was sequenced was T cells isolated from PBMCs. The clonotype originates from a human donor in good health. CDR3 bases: TGCGCCAGCAGCCAAGCGGACAGGGCTCAAGAGACCCAGTACTTC. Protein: CASSQADRAQETQYF.